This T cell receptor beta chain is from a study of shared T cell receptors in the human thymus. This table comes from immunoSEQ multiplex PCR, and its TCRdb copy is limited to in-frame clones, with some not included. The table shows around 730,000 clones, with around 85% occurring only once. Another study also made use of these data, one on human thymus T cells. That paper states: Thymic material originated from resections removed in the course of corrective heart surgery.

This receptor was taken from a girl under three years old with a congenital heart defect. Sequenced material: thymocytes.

The CDR3 DNA is TGTGCCAGCAGCCCGGACCCCGGGACAGTGAACACTGAAGCTTTCTTT. It codes for CASSPDPGTVNTEAFF. The gene calls are TRBV7-9 and TRBJ1-1; 7 bases are shared with TRBD1. From germline, CDR1 is SEHNR and CDR2 FQNEAQ (reference sequence). The CDR3 length is 16 residues. The junction had 9 bases not matched to a gene; V was cut back by 5 bases and J by 0 bases.